One and the same sample provided the 32 T cell receptor beta chains below, sequenced in a study of PD-1 blockade in mismatch repair-deficient tumors. The repertoire was sequenced with immunoSEQ multiplex PCR; TCRdb's copy has only in-frame clones and lacks some. Here the sample spans roughly 130,000 clones, about nine tenths being singletons. The sequenced sample was peripheral blood, obtained 72 weeks after starting pembrolizumab. These TCRs come from an adult with mismatch repair-deficient cancer.

The V and J genes are TRBV5-4 and TRBJ2-3; D unresolved. The germline CDR1 and CDR2 sequences are SGHNT and YYREEE (reference sequence). V gave up 0 bases and J gave up 7 bases, with 6 bases separating them. The CDR3 loop spans 12 amino acids. CDR3 in amino acids: CASSLAENTQYF. CDR3 in DNA: TGTGCCAGCAGCTTGGCCGAGAATACGCAGTATTTT.

The J gene is TRBJ2-7, the V gene TRBV2; 7 bases are shared with TRBD1. Trimming at V came to 4 bases and at J to 4 bases, leaving 7 bases not matched to a gene. This CDR3 has 14 amino acids. CDR1 and CDR2 (germline): SNHLY, FYNNEI. In nucleotides, the CDR3 is TGTGCCAGCAGTGGGACAGGCGAACCTTACGAGCAGTACTTC. Translation gives CASSGTGEPYEQYF. Full variable domain (outside the CDR3, taken from reference TRBV2 and TRBJ2-7): EPEVTQTPSHQVTQMGQEVILRCVPISNHLYFYWYRQILGQKVEFLVSFYNNEISEKSEIFDDQFSVERPDGSNFTLKIRSTKLEDSAMYFCASSGTGEPYEQYFGPGTRLTVT.

This chain uses TRBV4-1 with TRBJ2-7; 9 bases are shared with TRBD2. This CDR3 contains 15 residues. Trimming cost V 1 base and J 3 bases; bases outside gene matches: 4. Germline CDR1 and CDR2: MGHRA and YSYEKL. The CDR3 here is CASSQAASGNYEQYF. In DNA, the CDR3 is TGCGCCAGCAGCCAAGCGGCTAGCGGGAACTACGAGCAGTACTTC.

The rearrangement uses TRBV5-5 and TRBJ1-5; D is ambiguous. Per the germline V gene, CDR1 is SGHKS and CDR2 is YYEKEE (reference sequence). The CDR3 is made up of 15 amino acids. Trimming shortened V by 0 bases and J by 3 bases, and 10 bases separated the two germline ends. DNA of the CDR3: TGTGCCAGCAGCTTGGGCAGAGCCCTCAATCAGCCCCAGCATTTT. Its protein product is CASSLGRALNQPQHF.

The chain couples TRBV6-5 to TRBJ2-4, with D possibly called TRBD1 or TRBD2 (6 bases each). The length of the CDR3 is 15 residues. Germline CDR1 reads MNHEY; CDR2 reads SVGAGI. V dropped 4 bases and J dropped 7 bases, with 17 bases sitting between them. The CDR3 DNA is TGTGCCAGCAGTTTGCGTAGAGGGGGGATGAACATTCAGTACTTC. This sequence encodes CASSLRRGGMNIQYF.

The CDR3 spells CASSPGAGANTGELFF. The DNA of the CDR3 is TGTGCCAGCAGCCCAGGGGCGGGGGCGAACACCGGGGAGCTGTTTTTT. The gene calls are TRBV11-3 and TRBJ2-2; TRBD2 is a possible D gene (7 bases). The germline gives CDR1 SGHNT, CDR2 YENEEA. Between the trimmed V and J ends, which lost 5 bases and 0 bases, there was a span of 13 bases. CDR3 length: 16 amino acids. The full variable domain, in which reference TRBV11-3 and TRBJ2-2 provide the parts outside the CDR3, is EAGVVQSPRYKIIEKKQPVAFWCNPISGHNTLYWYLQNLGQGPELLIRYENEEAVDDSQLPKDRFSAERLKGVDSTLKIQPAELGDSAVYLCASSPGAGANTGELFFGEGSRLTVL.

This chain connects TRBV13 to TRBJ2-1, with 14 positions matching TRBD2. The CDR3 totals 16 residues. Germline V lookup: CDR1 PRHDT, CDR2 FYEKMQ (reference sequence). Trimming at V came to 5 bases and at J to 4 bases, leaving 4 bases not matched to a gene. This CDR3 is CASSLGTSGRYNEQFF. CDR3 nucleotide sequence: TGTGCCAGCAGCCTCGGGACTAGCGGGAGATACAATGAGCAGTTCTTC.

This clone was recorded only once. This chain joins TRBV6-5 and TRBJ1-2, with 8 bases that match TRBD1. The V gene end was trimmed by 4 bases and the J gene end by 2 bases; junction bases not matched to a gene: 3. Germline values: CDR1 MNHEY, CDR2 SVGAGI. The CDR3 length is 14 residues. CDR3 nucleotide sequence: TGTGCCAGCAGTTTAAGGACAGGGAACTATGGCTACACCTTC. Encoded protein: CASSLRTGNYGYTF.

The chain employs TRBV4-2 and TRBJ2-7, with 12 positions matching TRBD2. V lost 0 bases to trimming and J lost 3 bases; unmatched junction nucleotides: 6. Germline CDR1 reads LGHNA; CDR2 reads YNFKEQ. CDR3 length: 17 residues. The CDR3 protein is CASSQDHTSGRLYEQYF. The CDR3 DNA is TGTGCCAGCAGCCAAGATCACACTAGCGGGAGGCTCTACGAGCAGTACTTC.

Here the CDR3 DNA reads TGTGCCAGCACTAACTTACACAGGGTCCCGAAAAGTAACTATGGCTACACCTTC. It is translated as CASTNLHRVPKSNYGYTF. V and J are TRBV7-2 and TRBJ1-2; TRBD1 might be the D (6 bases). The CDR3 is made up of 18 amino acids. V shed 7 bases and J shed 1 base, with 25 bases lying between them. Germline V lookup: CDR1 SGHTA, CDR2 FQGNSA.

This clone was detected once. This sequence joins TRBV5-1 and TRBJ2-1; 10 bases match TRBD2. The CDR3 length is 15 residues. With 6 bases clipped from V and 8 bases from J, the junction kept 11 bases outside the gene matches. CDR1 SGHRS and CDR2 YFSETQ come from the germline V gene. The CDR3 bases are TGCGCCAGCAAATTACTAGCGGGATCTAAGGATGAGCAGTTCTTC. Encoded protein: CASKLLAGSKDEQFF.

This clone was recorded once. The chain recombines TRBV19 with TRBJ1-5; tentative D call: TRBD1 (5 bases). The CDR3 loop spans 17 amino acids. Germline CDR1 is LNHDA and CDR2 is SQIVND (reference sequence). V shed 3 bases and J shed 2 bases, with 17 bases lying between them. The CDR3 DNA reads as TGTGCCAGTAGTATCACGGGTCGGGGAGGGGGCAATCAGCCCCAGCATTTT. It yields the protein CASSITGRGGGNQPQHF.

This chain uses TRBV11-2 with TRBJ2-1; TRBD1 aligns across 8 bases. This CDR3 comprises 15 residues. CDR1 SGHAT and CDR2 FQNNGV come from the germline V gene. V was pared by 1 base and J by 2 bases, with 1 base of the junction left unmatched. CDR3 amino acids: CASSLVTGAYNEQFF. Here the CDR3 DNA reads TGTGCCAGCAGCTTAGTGACAGGGGCCTACAATGAGCAGTTCTTC.

The rearrangement links TRBV4-1 to TRBJ2-3; D not resolved. The CDR3 length is 16 residues. CDR1 is MGHRA, CDR2 YSYEKL, per germline. With 0 bases removed from V and 6 bases from J, the gap between germline ends came to 16 bases. Written as DNA, the CDR3 is TGCGCCAGCAGCCAAGAAAGAGACCACTCACCGGATACGCAGTATTTT. It codes for CASSQERDHSPDTQYF.

The chain links TRBV7-9 to TRBJ2-1; 13 bases are a match to TRBD2. In germline, CDR1 is SEHNR, CDR2 FQNEAQ (reference sequence). V dropped 3 bases and J dropped 4; count of bases not matched to a gene: 3. The CDR3 consists of 16 residues. The CDR3 bases are TGTGCCAGCAGCTTGACTAGCGGGAGGATATACAATGAGCAGTTCTTC. This encodes CASSLTSGRIYNEQFF.

This clone came up once. The CDR3 here is CASTPGTGGYNEQFF. CDR3 coding DNA: TGTGCCAGTACCCCCGGGACAGGGGGATACAATGAGCAGTTCTTC. V usage is TRBV19 and J usage is TRBJ2-1; 11 bases line up with TRBD1. The CDR3 contains 15 residues. In germline, CDR1 is LNHDA, CDR2 SQIVND (reference sequence). V lost 7 bases and J lost 4; bases outside the gene matches: 6.

A few counts support this clone. V is TRBV10-3 and J is TRBJ1-5, with 9 positions matching TRBD1. Looked up from germline, CDR1 is ENHRY and CDR2 is SYGVKD. This CDR3 region has 13 residues. The V segment lost 7 bases and the J segment 4 bases; nucleotides outside the gene matches: 2. CDR3 DNA sequence: TGTGCCATCAAGGGACAGGGTAATCAGCCCCAGCATTTT. Its protein is CAIKGQGNQPQHF.

This clone occurred once. This rearrangement joins TRBV19 to TRBJ2-7; 11 bases are shared with TRBD1. The CDR3 is made up of 16 amino acids. Germline CDR1 and CDR2: LNHDA and SQIVND (reference sequence). V shed 5 bases, J shed 1 base, and the junction held 7 bases outside the gene matches. CDR3 in DNA: TGTGCCAGTAGTCCCTGGACAGGGGGCAAGTCCTACGAGCAGTACTTC. Translation: CASSPWTGGKSYEQYF.

The rearrangement joins TRBV4-3 to TRBJ2-2; D may be TRBD1 (5 bases). There are 15 residues in the CDR3. Trimming took off 2 bases at V and 6 bases at J, with 13 bases between the two ends. Germline loops: CDR1 LGHNA, CDR2 YSLEER. The DNA for the CDR3 is TGCGCCAGCAGCCAAAGATCAGGGTCCGCCGGGGAGCTGTTTTTT. It specifies CASSQRSGSAGELFF.

V gene TRBV14 combines with J gene TRBJ2-7, with TRBD1 matching over 10 bases. Trimming at V came to 3 bases and at J to 2 bases, leaving 13 bases not matched to a gene. The CDR3 extends over 18 amino acids. CDR1 and CDR2 (germline): SGHDN, FVKESK. The CDR3 loop reads CASSQRPGQGRRAYEQYF. In DNA, the CDR3 is TGTGCCAGCAGCCAGCGTCCGGGACAGGGGAGGAGAGCCTACGAGCAGTACTTC.

This clone was detected a few times. The J gene is TRBJ2-7, the V gene TRBV6-1, with unresolved D. The CDR3 totals 11 residues. V dropped 4 bases and J dropped 7 bases, with 8 bases sitting between them. Germline V gene sequence: CDR1 MNHNS, CDR2 SASEGT. The CDR3 DNA is TGTGCCAGCAGTGGAATCTGGGAGCAGTACTTC. Protein: CASSGIWEQYF.

The rearrangement joins TRBV7-2 to TRBJ2-3; D is undetermined. The CDR3 consists of 13 residues. With 1 base removed from V and 4 bases from J, the gap between germline ends came to 6 bases. The germline gives CDR1 SGHTA, CDR2 FQGNSA. The CDR3 coding sequence is TGTGCCAGCAGCTTAGGAGTTGCAGATACGCAGTATTTT. Amino acids: CASSLGVADTQYF.

The rearrangement joins TRBV28 to TRBJ2-3, with D hard to call. The CDR3 spans 12 residues. Germline-derived CDR1 and CDR2 are MDHEN and SYDVKM. V was shortened by 5 bases and J by 5 bases, with 8 bases between the two germline ends. The CDR3 spells CASSGVLDTQYF. The DNA of the CDR3 is TGTGCCAGCAGTGGGGTACTAGATACGCAGTATTTT. The entire variable domain, with the rest obtained from reference TRBV28 and TRBJ2-3, is as follows: DVKVTQSSRYLVKRTGEKVFLECVQDMDHENMFWYRQDPGLGLRLIYFSYDVKMKEKGDIPEGYSVSREKKERFSLILESASTNQTSMYLCASSGVLDTQYFGPGTRLTVL.

For this clone: One junction end does not reproduce the germline sequence, and a read error may be involved. The chain recombines TRBV7-9 with TRBJ1-1; 12 nucleotides align to TRBD1. CDR1 and CDR2 (germline): SEHNR, FQNEAQ (reference sequence). The CDR3 contains 16 residues. CDR3 in amino acids: CASTGTGGFMNAEAFF. The CDR3 DNA is TGTGCCAGCACTGGGACAGGGGGCTTTATGAACGCTGAAGCTTTCTTT. Full variable domain (missing parts from reference TRBV7-9 and TRBJ1-1): DTGVSQNPRHKITKRGQNVTFRCDPISEHNRLYWYRQTLGQGPEFLTYFQNEAQLEKSRLLSDRFSAERPKGSFSTLEIQRTEQGDSAMYLCASTGTGGFMNAEAFFGQGTRLTVV.

The chain has TRBV28 and TRBJ1-3; D not certain. Trimming shortened V by 3 bases and J by 10 bases, and 19 bases separated the two germline ends. Looked up from germline, CDR1 is MDHEN and CDR2 is SYDVKM. This CDR3 contains 15 residues. CDR3 bases: TGTGCCAGCAGTTTCGATTTTAGGTCAGAAGGAACCATATATTTT. Translation: CASSFDFRSEGTIYF. Based on the CDR3 plus reference TRBV28 and TRBJ1-3, the full variable domain is DVKVTQSSRYLVKRTGEKVFLECVQDMDHENMFWYRQDPGLGLRLIYFSYDVKMKEKGDIPEGYSVSREKKERFSLILESASTNQTSMYLCASSFDFRSEGTIYFGEGSWLTVV.

The chain uses TRBV7-8 and TRBJ2-7; D is unresolved. Germline CDR1 SGHVS, CDR2 FQNEAQ. Trimming pared 4 bases from V and 2 bases from J, leaving 9 bases between. The CDR3 extends over 13 amino acids. The CDR3 sequence is CASSYRAPYEQYF. CDR3 DNA: TGTGCCAGCAGCTACCGGGCACCCTACGAGCAGTACTTC.

The V and J genes are TRBV27 and TRBJ2-6, with D uncertain. Germline CDR1 MNHEY, CDR2 SMNVEV (reference sequence). This CDR3 is 20 amino acids long. Trimming stripped 7 bases from V and 0 bases from J, with 25 bases between. CDR3 nucleotide sequence: TGTGCCAGCATGGTCGAAGGCAGTCTCCCACCCCACTCTGGGGCCAACGTCCTGACTTTC. Translated, it gives CASMVEGSLPPHSGANVLTF. Filled out from reference TRBV27 and TRBJ2-6, the complete variable domain reads EAQVTQNPRYLITVTGKKLTVTCSQNMNHEYMSWYRQDPGLGLRQIYYSMNVEVTDKGDVPEGYKVSRKEKRNFPLILESPSPNQTSLYFCASMVEGSLPPHSGANVLTFGAGSRLTVL.

This chain uses TRBV28 with TRBJ2-7; 7 bases are shared with TRBD1. This CDR3 has 15 amino acids. V lost 8 bases and J lost 2; bases outside the gene matches: 12. From germline, CDR1 is MDHEN and CDR2 SYDVKM. CDR3 loop: CASSPSTGSTYEQYF. CDR3 in DNA: TGTGCCAGCTCCCCCTCGACAGGGAGTACCTACGAGCAGTACTTC.

The V call is TRBV4-1, the J call TRBJ2-7; D gene ambiguous. V was clipped by 0 bases and J by 10 bases, with 16 bases between them. The CDR3 has 14 residues. Germline assignment: CDR1 MGHRA and CDR2 YSYEKL. CDR3 DNA: TGCGCCAGCAGCCAAGATACCCTCGCCTGGTTTCAGTACTTC. Protein product: CASSQDTLAWFQYF.

The V call is TRBV19, the J call TRBJ1-2, with 7 nucleotides matching TRBD1. The germline CDR1 and CDR2 sequences are LNHDA and SQIVND (reference sequence). The CDR3 loop spans 13 amino acids. Trimming cost V 3 bases and J 8 bases; bases outside gene matches: 6. The chain's CDR3 is CASSIRQGGGYTF. The CDR3, as DNA: TGTGCCAGTAGTATCAGACAGGGAGGAGGCTACACCTTC.

This rearrangement joins TRBV7-6 to TRBJ2-7; D gene ambiguous. The CDR3 has 14 residues. The germline V and J ends were trimmed by 2 bases and 6 bases, with 14 bases remaining between them. Looked up from germline, CDR1 is SGHVS and CDR2 is FNYEAQ. CDR3 protein: CASSLRGSVGEQYF. CDR3 sequence (DNA): TGTGCCAGCAGCTTAAGAGGATCTGTGGGCGAGCAGTACTTC.

The chain links TRBV7-6 to TRBJ2-1; 7 positions agree with TRBD2. Germline assignment: CDR1 SGHVS and CDR2 FNYEAQ. Germline trimming cut 5 bases from V and 5 bases from J; bases unmatched to any gene: 9. The CDR3 consists of 15 residues. The DNA of the CDR3 is TGTGCCAGCAGCACCCGGGACTACATAAACAATGAGCAGTTCTTC. Its protein product is CASSTRDYINNEQFF. The variable domain in full, with the rest retrieved from reference TRBV7-6 and TRBJ2-1, is GAGVSQSPRYKVTKRGQDVALRCDPISGHVSLYWYRQALGQGPEFLTYFNYEAQQDKSGLPNDRFSAERPEGSISTLTIQRTEQRDSAMYRCASSTRDYINNEQFFGPGTRLTVL.